Below are 11 T cell receptor beta chains sequenced from a single sample in a study of T cells of healthy individuals (dated by TCRdb to the late 2010s). The library was obtained by 5' RACE. For sequencing, an Illumina MiSeq was employed. Starting from the raw public reads, TCRdb applied fastp trimming at Q25, assembled clones with MiXCR and retained in-frame beta chains. Each CDR3 protein gets just one entry, which takes the most common genes and DNA from the rows behind it. For this sample there are nearly 100,000 distinct CDR3 sequences; approximately 15% appear just once. Jointly, the top ten make up about 6.2% of the sample. The receptors shown here come from a human donor in good health.

The rearrangement links TRBV12-3 or TRBV12-4 to TRBJ2-5; a weak D match, TRBD1 (5 bases). The CDR3 runs 14 residues. Trimming removed 5 bases at V and 2 bases at J, with 12 bases between. CDR3 coding DNA: TGTGCCAGCAGTCCAATGACAGTTCAAGAGACCCAGTACTTC. Its protein is CASSPMTVQETQYF.

This chain joins TRBV14 and TRBJ1-6; D call uncertain. V was pared by 0 bases and J by 5 bases, with 5 bases between. The CDR3 consists of 14 residues. Germline CDR1 and CDR2: SGHDN and FVKESK. In DNA form, the CDR3 reads TGTGCCAGCAGCCAAGATATGAATAATTCACCCCTCCACTTT. Protein: CASSQDMNNSPLHF.

The chain employs TRBV6-5 and TRBJ1-5; no definite D call. This CDR3 region has 14 residues. Trimming took 6 bases from V and 1 from J, leaving 10 bases between them. Germline assignment: CDR1 MNHEY and CDR2 SVGAGI. CDR3 residues: CASRFDGSNQPQHF. DNA of the CDR3: TGTGCCAGCAGGTTCGACGGAAGCAATCAGCCCCAGCATTTT.

V usage is TRBV3-1 and J usage is TRBJ1-2, with D unresolved. The V end lost 3 bases, the J end lost 0 bases, and 14 bases lay between the germline ends. The CDR3 has 16 amino acids. CDR1 and CDR2 from the germline V gene are LGHDT and YNNKEL (reference sequence). This chain's CDR3 is CASSQDLRRANYGYTF. Here the CDR3 DNA reads TGTGCCAGCAGCCAGGACTTGCGTAGAGCTAACTATGGCTACACCTTC.

This clonotype has a count of ten or more. V gene TRBV20-1 combines with J gene TRBJ2-7; 9 bases agree with TRBD1. This CDR3 is built from 13 residues. V lost 5 bases and J lost 0; bases outside the gene matches: 2. Germline V gives CDR1 DFQATT, CDR2 SNEGSKA (reference sequence). The CDR3 protein is CSAGTGHSYEQYF. The DNA of the CDR3 is TGCAGTGCTGGGACAGGGCACTCCTACGAGCAGTACTTC.

This clonotype was recorded many times. This chain uses TRBV21-1 with TRBJ1-6. TRBV21-1 is labeled a pseudogene. There are 13 residues in the CDR3. The DNA for the CDR3 is TGTGCCAGTACGAGAGAAGGAATGCCACCCCTCCACTTT. It is translated as CASTREGMPPLHF.

This clonotype was counted only a few times. This chain links TRBV11-1 with TRBJ2-7; 9 positions agree with TRBD1. The V gene's germline CDR1 is SGHAT and CDR2 FQDESV (reference sequence). The CDR3 is 15 amino acids. V dropped 3 bases and J dropped 1; count of bases not matched to a gene: 4. The CDR3 spells CASSFMDRGSYEQYF. CDR3 nucleotide sequence: TGTGCCAGCAGCTTTATGGACAGGGGATCCTACGAGCAGTACTTC.

This clonotype appeared a few times. This chain uses TRBV4-3 with TRBJ2-5; D gene uncertain. V was pared by 1 base and J by 3 bases, with 6 bases between. Germline CDR1 LGHNA, CDR2 YSLEER. The CDR3 loop spans 13 amino acids. CDR3 sequence: CASSQGLEETQYF. CDR3 in DNA: TGCGCCAGCAGCCAAGGCCTAGAAGAGACCCAGTACTTC.

This clonotype was detected ten times or more. The rearrangement joins TRBV29-1 to TRBJ2-7; 9 bases match TRBD1. Per the germline V gene, CDR1 is SQVTM and CDR2 is ANQGSEA. The CDR3 is 12 residues long. V lost 6 bases to trimming and J lost 2 bases; unmatched junction nucleotides: 2. The CDR3 loop reads CSVRTGAYEQYF. CDR3 nucleotide sequence: TGCAGCGTAAGGACAGGGGCCTACGAGCAGTACTTC.

This clonotype was picked up many times. The chain links TRBV5-1 to TRBJ2-1; TRBD2 aligns across 7 bases. Germline trimming cut 0 bases from V and 7 bases from J; bases unmatched to any gene: 1. The V gene's germline CDR1 is SGHRS and CDR2 YFSETQ. The CDR3 is 13 amino acids. The CDR3 protein is CASSLERGNEQFF. DNA for the CDR3: TGCGCCAGCAGCTTGGAGCGGGGTAATGAGCAGTTCTTC. The variable domain in full, with the rest retrieved from reference TRBV5-1 and TRBJ2-1, is KAGVTQTPRYLIKTRGQQVTLSCSPISGHRSVSWYQQTPGQGLQFLFEYFSETQRNKGNFPGRFSGRQFSNSRSEMNVSTLELGDSALYLCASSLERGNEQFFGPGTRLTVL.

The genes are TRBV11-2 and TRBJ2-7; TRBD1 might be the D (5 bases). Trimming took off 1 base at V and 6 bases at J, with 13 bases between the two ends. This CDR3 region has 14 residues. The germline V gene encodes CDR1 SGHAT and CDR2 FQNNGV. The CDR3 region is CASSLVRGIGEQYF. In nucleotides, the CDR3 is TGTGCCAGCAGCTTAGTTAGGGGAATTGGCGAGCAGTACTTC.